These T cell receptor beta chains were read from a single sample in a study of vaccination and CD4 T cells after COVID-19. TCRdb used MiXCR to reprocess the PCR reads, holding one entry per CDR3 protein. Among some 13,000 distinct CDR3 sequences listed, 35% to 55% were seen once. The antigens these receptors bind are not known. Material for sequencing was CD4+ T cells from blood, cultured in vitro. These receptors all come from a human donor who had recovered from COVID-19. CDR3s include the opening cysteine and the closing phenylalanine or tryptophan. D genes are given only for firm matches. Size is omitted from some rows. Given values are once, few, many or a class for expanded clones.

J gene | clone size | V gene | D gene | CDR3 protein | CDR3 DNA
TRBJ1-3 | once | TRBV6-1 | NA | CASKFSSGNTIYF | TGTGCCAGCAAGTTTAGCTCTGGAAACACCATATATTTT
TRBJ2-3 | NA | TRBV2 | NA | CASGRDALSTDTQYF | TGTGCCAGCGGGCGGGATGCCCTCAGCACAGATACGCAGTATTTT
TRBJ2-2 | NA | TRBV6-1 | TRBD1 | CASRSGTGNTGELFF | TGTGCCAGCAGGTCCGGGACAGGCAACACCGGGGAGCTGTTTTTT
TRBJ1-5 | few | TRBV6-1 | NA | CARQGNQPQHF | TGTGCCAGACAGGGCAATCAGCCCCAGCATTTT
TRBJ2-6 | few | TRBV2 | NA | CASKQDYSGANVLTF | TGTGCCAGCAAACAGGATTACTCTGGGGCCAACGTCCTGACTTTC
TRBJ2-7 | NA | TRBV25-1 | NA | CASSEDRTGSYEQYF | TGTGCCAGCAGTGAGGACCGCACAGGCTCCTACGAGCAGTACTTC
TRBJ2-3 | NA | TRBV5-4 | TRBD2 | CASSLAGGLAADTQYF | TGTGCCAGCAGCTTGGCTGGAGGACTAGCCGCAGATACGCAGTATTTT
TRBJ2-3 | NA | TRBV5-1 | NA | CASSLTDTQYF | TGCGCCAGCAGCTTGACAGATACGCAGTATTTT
TRBJ2-2 | NA | TRBV12-5 | TRBD1 | CASGLVLLSTGRGTGELFF | TGTGCTAGTGGTTTGGTACTCCTATCGACAGGGCGAGGAACCGGGGAGCTGTTTTTT
TRBJ1-6 | NA | TRBV2 | TRBD1 | CVSSDRGNSPLHF | TGTGTCAGCAGCGACAGGGGTAATTCACCCCTCCACTTT
TRBJ1-2 | few | TRBV4-1 | NA | CASSQGDGAPGYTF | TGCGCCAGCAGCCAAGGAGACGGAGCCCCTGGCTACACCTTC
TRBJ1-5 | few | TRBV30 | NA | CAWSAGDNQPQHF | TGTGCCTGGAGTGCCGGGGATAATCAGCCCCAGCATTTT
TRBJ1-2 | medium-sized | TRBV6-1 | TRBD1 | CASQLLTGGEYGYTF | TGTGCCAGCCAGCTCCTGACAGGGGGAGAGTATGGCTACACCTTC
TRBJ1-5 | NA | TRBV11-3 | NA | CASSLVWSSNQPQHF | TGTGCCAGCAGCTTAGTTTGGAGTAGCAATCAGCCCCAGCATTTT
TRBJ1-2 | NA | TRBV11-3 | NA | CASSLVGTGQEGYTF | TGTGCCAGCAGCTTAGTCGGAACAGGGCAGGAGGGCTACACCTTC
TRBJ2-7 | NA | TRBV11-3 | NA | CASSLAGDTRAPYEQYF | TGTGCCAGCAGCTTAGCGGGGGATACCAGGGCACCCTACGAGCAGTACTTC
TRBJ2-6 | NA | TRBV7-7 | NA | CASSPGRLLGGANVLTF | TGTGCCAGCAGCCCGGGACGCTTGCTAGGGGGGGCCAACGTCCTGACTTTC
TRBJ1-3 | few | TRBV11-3 | NA | CASSAYRGGTGNTIYF | TGTGCCAGCAGCGCCTACCGAGGGGGGACTGGAAACACCATATATTTT
TRBJ2-1 | few | TRBV20-1 | NA | CSARRWGPYNEQFF | TGCAGTGCTAGACGGTGGGGGCCTTACAATGAGCAGTTCTTC
TRBJ1-5 | few | TRBV10-3 | NA | CAISESDKNQPQHF | TGTGCCATCAGTGAGTCGGACAAGAATCAGCCCCAGCATTTT